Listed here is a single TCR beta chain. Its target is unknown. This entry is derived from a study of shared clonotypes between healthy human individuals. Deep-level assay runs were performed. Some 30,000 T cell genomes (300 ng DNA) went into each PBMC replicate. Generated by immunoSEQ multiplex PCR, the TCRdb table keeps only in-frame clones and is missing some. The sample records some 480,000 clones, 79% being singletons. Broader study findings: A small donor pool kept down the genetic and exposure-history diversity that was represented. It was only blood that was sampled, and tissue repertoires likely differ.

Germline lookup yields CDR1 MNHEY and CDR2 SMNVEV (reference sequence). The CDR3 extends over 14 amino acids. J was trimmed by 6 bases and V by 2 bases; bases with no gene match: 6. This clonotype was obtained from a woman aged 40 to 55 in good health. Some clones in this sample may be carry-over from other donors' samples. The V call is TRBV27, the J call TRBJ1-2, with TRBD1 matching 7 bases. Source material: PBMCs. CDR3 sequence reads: CASSLDRAGNGYTF. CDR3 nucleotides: TGTGCCAGCAGTTTAGACAGGGCGGGTAATGGCTACACCTTC.